This paragraph covers one T cell receptor (beta chain) sequence. What it binds is not known. The CDR3 spans 14 residues. Trimming removed 2 bases from V and 4 bases from J, with 12 bases in between. Germline loops: CDR1 SGHNT, CDR2 YYREEE (reference sequence). This entry is derived from a study of cytomegalovirus exposure and HLA in healthy donors. General study points: Highly shared sequence variants in one cluster were likely a sequencing artifact.

Use of 60 Vbeta and 13 Jbeta primers characterized the PCR. Profiling relied on immunoSEQ multiplex PCR, and the TCRdb table lists in-frame clones only, not all of them. The data contain 95,000 to 150,000 clones, around 69% of them singletons. V is TRBV5-4 and J is TRBJ1-1; TRBD1 might be the D (5 bases). The TCR comes from a woman aged 40 to 49 in good health and CMV-seropositive. Sequenced sample: PBMCs. The CDR3 sequence: CASSFGAQSTEAFF. CDR3 DNA: TGTGCCAGCAGCTTTGGGGCACAATCCACTGAAGCTTTCTTT.